This TCR beta chain derives from a study of blood T cell repertoires in COVID-19. Across the whole study: Sources were T cells, B-cell-depleted T cells, or PBMCs; the material itself was cDNA or gDNA.

This CDR3 contains 15 residues. V was trimmed by 6 bases and J by 2 bases, leaving 15 bases between them. CDR1 and CDR2 from the germline V gene are MNHNY and SVGAGI (reference sequence). Original processing notes: Amplification with reference gene primers provided the estimates of nucleated cell counts. The method was immunoSEQ multiplex PCR; TCRdb's version includes in-frame clones alone and lacks a portion of them. That table is the source of V, J and clone size, and D and trimming were worked out from the DNA. The data contain around 200,000 clones, roughly three quarters of them singletons. The specimen sequenced was peripheral blood. The genes are TRBV6-6 and TRBJ2-3; a possible D gene is TRBD1 (6 bases). This clonotype originated in a woman aged 40 to 50 with COVID-19, enrolled during active disease. DNA of the CDR3: TGTGCCAGCAGCTTACAGGGCGGTTTCACAGATACGCAGTATTTT. Amino acid sequence: CASSLQGGFTDTQYF.